Listed below are T cell receptor beta chains from one sample, sequenced in a study of Graves' ophthalmopathy and Graves' hyperthyroidism. MiXCR, applied by TCRdb to the multiplex PCR reads, yields one record per CDR3 protein. The table includes hundreds of thousands of distinct CDR3 sequences, 20% to 25% detected once. The sample comprised peripheral blood. These receptors all come from a woman between 18 and 29 years old with stable Graves' hyperthyroidism. Each CDR3 is given with its conserved first and last residue. The D gene is left open where the match is weak. A clone size is listed for some rows: how often the clone was seen (once, few, many), or a class if it is expanded.

size: many; D: TRBD1; J: TRBJ2-7; V: TRBV10-3; CDR3: CAISENPRGRYEQYF; DNA: TGTGCCATCAGTGAGAACCCCAGGGGGCGGTACGAGCAGTACTTC
size: many; D: .; J: TRBJ2-5; V: TRBV5-1; CDR3: CASSLPLTGARETQYF; DNA: TGCGCCAGCAGCCTACCCTTAACGGGAGCAAGGGAGACCCAGTACTTC
size: many; D: .; J: TRBJ1-5; V: TRBV29-1; CDR3: CSVSQGSNQPQHF; DNA: TGCAGCGTATCTCAGGGCTCCAATCAGCCCCAGCATTTT
size: many; D: .; J: TRBJ2-4; V: TRBV11-2; CDR3: CASSPNTVAKNIQYF; DNA: TGTGCCAGCAGCCCTAACACCGTAGCCAAAAACATTCAGTACTTC
size: few; D: .; J: TRBJ1-6; V: TRBV7-4; CDR3: CASSSPCSYNSPLHF; DNA: TGTGCCAGCAGCTCACCATGCTCCTATAATTCACCCCTCCACTTT
size: many; D: .; J: TRBJ1-1; V: TRBV5-6; CDR3: CASSSGSVGFTEAFF; DNA: TGTGCCAGCAGCTCGGGATCGGTAGGGTTCACTGAAGCTTTCTTT
size: many; D: .; J: TRBJ1-5; V: TRBV5-1; CDR3: CASSLAEVSNQPQHF; DNA: TGCGCCAGCAGCTTGGCCGAAGTAAGCAATCAGCCCCAGCATTTT
size: few; D: .; J: TRBJ2-5; V: TRBV12-3/TRBV12-4; CDR3: CASSFMGAETQYF; DNA: TGTGCCAGCAGTTTCATGGGAGCAGAGACCCAGTACTTC
size: many; D: .; J: TRBJ2-7; V: TRBV2; CDR3: CASSRSPSYEQYF; DNA: TGTGCCAGCAGTCGCTCCCCCTCCTACGAGCAGTACTTC
size: many; D: TRBD1; J: TRBJ2-2; V: TRBV5-1; CDR3: CASSFGQATGELFF; DNA: TGCGCCAGCAGCTTCGGACAGGCCACCGGGGAGCTGTTTTTT
size: few; D: TRBD2; J: TRBJ2-2; V: TRBV27; CDR3: CASRRTSGGPLDGELFF; DNA: TGTGCCAGCAGGAGGACTAGCGGGGGGCCTTTAGACGGGGAGCTGTTTTTT
size: many; D: .; J: TRBJ2-7; V: TRBV7-2; CDR3: CASSLPGRGYEQYF; DNA: TGTGCCAGCAGCTTACCCGGGAGAGGATACGAGCAGTACTTC
size: .; D: .; J: TRBJ2-7; V: TRBV6-1; CDR3: CASNRIYEQYF; DNA: TGTGCCAGCAACAGGATCTACGAGCAGTACTTC
size: few; D: .; J: TRBJ1-5; V: TRBV11-2; CDR3: CASSLRSGQQPQHF; DNA: TGTGCCAGCAGCTTGAGATCAGGTCAACAGCCCCAGCATTTT
size: many; D: TRBD1; J: TRBJ2-2; V: TRBV12-3/TRBV12-4; CDR3: CASRGTGWITGELFF; DNA: TGTGCCAGCAGGGGGACAGGGTGGATCACCGGGGAGCTGTTTTTT
size: .; D: TRBD1; J: TRBJ1-1; V: TRBV6-5; CDR3: CASSYDRATEAFF; DNA: TGTGCCAGCAGTTACGACAGGGCTACTGAAGCTTTCTTT
size: .; D: TRBD1; J: TRBJ1-2; V: TRBV6-2/TRBV6-3; CDR3: CASSYLRDREVSRYAGYSF; DNA: TGTGCCAGTAGTTACCTCCGGGACAGGGAAGTGAGCCGCTACGCTGGCTACAGCTTC
size: many; D: TRBD1; J: TRBJ1-2; V: TRBV12-3/TRBV12-4; CDR3: CASSLDRRGYGYTF; DNA: TGTGCCAGCAGTTTGGACAGGAGGGGCTATGGCTACACCTTC
size: .; D: TRBD2; J: TRBJ2-5; V: TRBV29-1; CDR3: CSVGRGAETQYF; DNA: TGCAGCGTAGGGCGGGGGGCTGAGACCCAGTACTTC
size: many; D: .; J: TRBJ1-1; V: TRBV6-1; CDR3: CASSKGTTEAFF; DNA: TGTGCCAGCAGCAAAGGGACCACTGAAGCTTTCTTT
size: many; D: TRBD1; J: TRBJ1-5; V: TRBV6-1; CDR3: CASSEGQGHAVQPQHF; DNA: TGTGCCAGCAGTGAAGGACAGGGACATGCGGTTCAGCCCCAGCATTTT
size: many; D: .; J: TRBJ1-1; V: TRBV11-2; CDR3: CASSFVRGNTEAFF; DNA: TGTGCCAGCAGCTTCGTAAGGGGAAACACTGAAGCTTTCTTT
size: many; D: TRBD1; J: TRBJ1-5; V: TRBV25-1; CDR3: CASSEGQANQPQHF; DNA: TGTGCCAGCAGTGAGGGACAGGCCAATCAGCCCCAGCATTTT
size: many; D: .; J: TRBJ2-7; V: TRBV10-3; CDR3: CAIGAGVTYEQYF; DNA: TGTGCCATCGGGGCAGGAGTTACCTACGAGCAGTACTTC
size: many; D: TRBD2; J: TRBJ2-7; V: TRBV5-1; CDR3: CASSPPSGASSYEQYF; DNA: TGCGCCAGCAGCCCACCTAGCGGAGCGAGCTCCTACGAGCAGTACTTC
size: many; D: TRBD1; J: TRBJ1-2; V: TRBV9; CDR3: CASSVEGTASYGYTF; DNA: TGTGCCAGCAGCGTAGAGGGGACAGCTTCCTATGGCTACACCTTC
size: few; D: .; J: TRBJ2-3; V: TRBV7-9; CDR3: CASSLDGGTDTQYF; DNA: TGTGCCAGCAGCTTAGATGGGGGCACAGATACGCAGTATTTT
size: many; D: .; J: TRBJ2-2; V: TRBV29-1; CDR3: CSVVGGLNTGELFF; DNA: TGCAGCGTTGTGGGGGGCCTGAACACCGGGGAGCTGTTTTTT
size: many; D: .; J: TRBJ2-7; V: TRBV6-5; CDR3: CASSYLEDKADEQYF; DNA: TGTGCCAGCAGTTACCTAGAGGACAAGGCTGACGAGCAGTACTTC
size: .; D: .; J: TRBJ1-1; V: TRBV6-1; CDR3: CASSRATDLNTEAFF; DNA: TGTGCCAGCAGCCGGGCGACGGACCTGAACACTGAAGCTTTCTTT
size: .; D: .; J: TRBJ1-2; V: TRBV11-2; CDR3: CASSYLGTFGYTF; DNA: TGTGCCAGCAGCTACCTCGGGACGTTCGGTTACACCTTC
size: .; D: .; J: TRBJ2-3; V: TRBV6-1; CDR3: CASSGPGYTHYF; DNA: TGTGCCAGCAGTGGTCCAGGGTATACGCATTATTTT